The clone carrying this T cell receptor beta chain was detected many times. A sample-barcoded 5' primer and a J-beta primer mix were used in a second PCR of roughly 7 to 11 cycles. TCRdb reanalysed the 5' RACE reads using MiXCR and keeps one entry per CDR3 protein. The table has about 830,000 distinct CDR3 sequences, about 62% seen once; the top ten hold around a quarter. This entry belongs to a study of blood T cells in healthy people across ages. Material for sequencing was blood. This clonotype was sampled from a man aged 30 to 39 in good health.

The CDR3 DNA reads as TGTGCCAGCAGCCAAGGAGCGGGGACAGATACGCAGTATTTT. Translated, it gives CASSQGAGTDTQYF. The V gene is TRBV4-2, the J gene TRBJ2-3; TRBD2 aligns across 7 bases. Germline V CDR1 and CDR2: LGHNA, YNFKEQ. The V and J ends lost 1 base and 3 bases, in that order; junction bases with no gene match: 1. The CDR3 contains 14 residues.